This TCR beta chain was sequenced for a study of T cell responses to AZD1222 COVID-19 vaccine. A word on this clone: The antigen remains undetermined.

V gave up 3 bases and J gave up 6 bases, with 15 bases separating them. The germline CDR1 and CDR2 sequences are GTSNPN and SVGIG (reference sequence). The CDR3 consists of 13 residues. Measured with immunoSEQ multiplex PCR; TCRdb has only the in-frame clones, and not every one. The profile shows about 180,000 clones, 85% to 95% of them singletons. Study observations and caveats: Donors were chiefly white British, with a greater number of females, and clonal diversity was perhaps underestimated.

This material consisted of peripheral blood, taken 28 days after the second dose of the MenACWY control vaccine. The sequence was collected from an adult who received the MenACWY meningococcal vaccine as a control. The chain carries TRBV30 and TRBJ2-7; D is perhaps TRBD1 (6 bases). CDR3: CAWSKGVPTEQYF. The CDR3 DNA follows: TGTGCCTGGAGCAAGGGGGTCCCAACCGAGCAGTACTTC.